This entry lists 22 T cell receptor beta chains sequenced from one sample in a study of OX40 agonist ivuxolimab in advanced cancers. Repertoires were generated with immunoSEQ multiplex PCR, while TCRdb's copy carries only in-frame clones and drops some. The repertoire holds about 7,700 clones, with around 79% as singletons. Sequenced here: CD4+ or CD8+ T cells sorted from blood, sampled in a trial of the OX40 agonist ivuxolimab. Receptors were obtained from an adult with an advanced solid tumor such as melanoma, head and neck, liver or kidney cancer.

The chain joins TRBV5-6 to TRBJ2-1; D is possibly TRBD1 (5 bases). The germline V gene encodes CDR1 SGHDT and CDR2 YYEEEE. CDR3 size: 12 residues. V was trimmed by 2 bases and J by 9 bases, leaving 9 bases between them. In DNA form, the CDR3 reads TGTGCCAGCAGCTTACAGGTTGGTGAGCAGTTCTTC. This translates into CASSLQVGEQFF. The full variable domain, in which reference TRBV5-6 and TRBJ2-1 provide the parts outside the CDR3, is DAGVTQSPTHLIKTRGQQVTLRCSPKSGHDTVSWYQQALGQGPQFIFQYYEEEERQRGNFPDRFSGHQFPNYSSELNVNALLLGDSALYLCASSLQVGEQFFGPGTRLTVL.

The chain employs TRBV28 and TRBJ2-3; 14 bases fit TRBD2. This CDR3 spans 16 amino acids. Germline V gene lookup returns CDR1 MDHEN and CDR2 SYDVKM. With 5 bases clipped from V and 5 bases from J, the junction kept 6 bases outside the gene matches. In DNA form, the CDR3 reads TGTGCCAGCAGTCGACCGGGACTAGCGGGAGTAGATACGCAGTATTTT. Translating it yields CASSRPGLAGVDTQYF.

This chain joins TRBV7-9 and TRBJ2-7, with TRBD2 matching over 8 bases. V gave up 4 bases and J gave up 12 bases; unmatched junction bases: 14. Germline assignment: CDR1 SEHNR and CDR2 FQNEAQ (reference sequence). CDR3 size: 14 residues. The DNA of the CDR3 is TGTGCCAGCAGCTCGGGGGGGCACCCACTCGGGGTGTACTTC. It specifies CASSSGGHPLGVYF. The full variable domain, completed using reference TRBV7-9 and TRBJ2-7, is DTGVSQNPRHKITKRGQNVTFRCDPISEHNRLYWYRQTLGQGPEFLTYFQNEAQLEKSRLLSDRFSAERPKGSFSTLEIQRTEQGDSAMYLCASSSGGHPLGVYFGPGTRLTVT.

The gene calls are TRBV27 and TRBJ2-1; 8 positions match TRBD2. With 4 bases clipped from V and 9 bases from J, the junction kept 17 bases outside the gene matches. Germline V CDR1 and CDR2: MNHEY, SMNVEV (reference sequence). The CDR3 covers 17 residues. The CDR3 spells CASSSRTSRVYHSEQFF. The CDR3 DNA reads TGTGCCAGCAGTTCCAGGACTAGCCGGGTTTATCATAGTGAGCAGTTCTTC.

This CDR3 reads CASSVGTGRSYGYTF. CDR3 bases: TGCGCCAGCAGCGTGGGGACAGGACGATCCTATGGCTACACCTTC. The V gene is TRBV5-1, the J gene TRBJ1-2, with 8 nucleotides matching TRBD1. Trimming removed 4 bases from V and 4 bases from J; junction bases left unmatched: 9. Germline loops: CDR1 SGHRS, CDR2 YFSETQ. The length of the CDR3 is 15 residues.

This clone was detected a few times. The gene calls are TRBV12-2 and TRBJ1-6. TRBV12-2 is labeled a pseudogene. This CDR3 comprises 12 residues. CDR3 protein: CASRGERSPLHF. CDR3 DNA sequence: TGTGCAAGTCGCGGGGAACGATCACCCCTCCACTTT.

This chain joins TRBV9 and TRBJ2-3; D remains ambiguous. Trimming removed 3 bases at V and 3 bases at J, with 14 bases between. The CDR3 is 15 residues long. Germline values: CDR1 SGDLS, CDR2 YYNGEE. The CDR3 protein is CASSAWGIGTDTQYF. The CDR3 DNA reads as TGTGCCAGCAGCGCTTGGGGTATTGGGACAGATACGCAGTATTTT. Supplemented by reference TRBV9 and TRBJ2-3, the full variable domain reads DSGVTQTPKHLITATGQRVTLRCSPRSGDLSVYWYQQSLDQGLQFLIQYYNGEERAKGNILERFSAQQFPDLHSELNLSSLELGDSALYFCASSAWGIGTDTQYFGPGTRLTVL.

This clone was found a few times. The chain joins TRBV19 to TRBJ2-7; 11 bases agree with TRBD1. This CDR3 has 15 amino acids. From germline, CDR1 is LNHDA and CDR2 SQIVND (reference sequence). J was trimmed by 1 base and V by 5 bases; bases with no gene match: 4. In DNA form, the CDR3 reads TGTGCCAGTAGTGCCGGGACAGGGGGTTCCTACGAGCAGTACTTC. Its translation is CASSAGTGGSYEQYF.

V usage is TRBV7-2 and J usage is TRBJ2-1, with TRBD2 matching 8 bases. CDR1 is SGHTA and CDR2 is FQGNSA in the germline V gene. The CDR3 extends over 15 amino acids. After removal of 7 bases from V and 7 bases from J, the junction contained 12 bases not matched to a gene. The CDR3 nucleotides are TGTGCCAGCACTAGGGGTAGCGGGATTAAAAATGAGCAGTTCTTC. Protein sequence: CASTRGSGIKNEQFF. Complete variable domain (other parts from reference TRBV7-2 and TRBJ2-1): GAGVSQSPSNKVTEKGKDVELRCDPISGHTALYWYRQSLGQGLEFLIYFQGNSAPDKSGLPSDRFSAERTGGSVSTLTIQRTQQEDSAVYLCASTRGSGIKNEQFFGPGTRLTVL.

In nucleotides, the CDR3 is TGTGCCAGCAGTGAGGGACTAGCGGGGGGTGTAGAGCAGTTCTTC. Its protein is CASSEGLAGGVEQFF. This chain joins TRBV25-1 and TRBJ2-1, with 15 bases identical to TRBD2. This CDR3 spans 15 amino acids. Germline CDR1 is MGHDK and CDR2 is SYGVNS. V gave up 3 bases and J gave up 10 bases; unmatched junction bases: 4.

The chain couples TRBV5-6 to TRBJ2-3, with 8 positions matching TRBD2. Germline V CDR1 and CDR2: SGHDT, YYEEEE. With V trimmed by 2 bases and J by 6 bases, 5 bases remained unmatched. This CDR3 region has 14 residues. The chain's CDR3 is CASSLAGVLDTQYF. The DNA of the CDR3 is TGTGCCAGCAGCTTAGCGGGGGTTTTGGATACGCAGTATTTT.

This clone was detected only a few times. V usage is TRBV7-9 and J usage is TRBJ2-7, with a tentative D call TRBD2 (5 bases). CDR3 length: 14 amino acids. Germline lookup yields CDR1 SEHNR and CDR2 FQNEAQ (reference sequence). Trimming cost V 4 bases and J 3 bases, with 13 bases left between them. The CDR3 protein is CASSYGRSGYEQYF. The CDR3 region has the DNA TGTGCCAGCAGCTACGGACGCAGCGGCTACGAGCAGTACTTC.

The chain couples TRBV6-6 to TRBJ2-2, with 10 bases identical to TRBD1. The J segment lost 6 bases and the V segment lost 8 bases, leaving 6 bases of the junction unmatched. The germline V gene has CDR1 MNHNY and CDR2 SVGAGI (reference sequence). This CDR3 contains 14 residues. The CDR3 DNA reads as TGTGCCAGCTCGGGACAGGGGATCTCCGGGGAGCTGTTTTTT. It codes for CASSGQGISGELFF.

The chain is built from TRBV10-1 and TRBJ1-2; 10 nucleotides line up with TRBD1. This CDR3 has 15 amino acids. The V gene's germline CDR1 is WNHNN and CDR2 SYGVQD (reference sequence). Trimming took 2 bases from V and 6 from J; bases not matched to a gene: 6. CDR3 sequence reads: CASSEHDRGRNGYTF. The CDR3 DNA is TGCGCCAGCAGTGAGCATGACAGGGGGCGAAATGGCTACACCTTC.

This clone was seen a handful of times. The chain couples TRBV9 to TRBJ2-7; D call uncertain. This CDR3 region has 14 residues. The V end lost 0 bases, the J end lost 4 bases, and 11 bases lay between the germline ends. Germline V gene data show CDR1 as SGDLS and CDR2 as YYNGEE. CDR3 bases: TGTGCCAGCAGCGTAGGTGTCGGAGAGTACGAGCAGTACTTC. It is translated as CASSVGVGEYEQYF.

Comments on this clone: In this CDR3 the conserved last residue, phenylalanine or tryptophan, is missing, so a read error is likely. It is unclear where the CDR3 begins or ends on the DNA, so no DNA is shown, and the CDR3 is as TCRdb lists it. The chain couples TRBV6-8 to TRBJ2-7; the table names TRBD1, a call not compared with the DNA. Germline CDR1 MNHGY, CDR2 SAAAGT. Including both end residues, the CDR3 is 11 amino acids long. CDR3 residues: CASSYSITGCH.

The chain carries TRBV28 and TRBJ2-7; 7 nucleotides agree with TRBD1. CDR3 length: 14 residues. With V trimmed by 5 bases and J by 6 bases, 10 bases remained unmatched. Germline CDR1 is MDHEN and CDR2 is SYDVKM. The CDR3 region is CASSPPGQPPEQYF. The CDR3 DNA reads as TGTGCCAGCAGTCCTCCGGGACAGCCTCCCGAGCAGTACTTC.

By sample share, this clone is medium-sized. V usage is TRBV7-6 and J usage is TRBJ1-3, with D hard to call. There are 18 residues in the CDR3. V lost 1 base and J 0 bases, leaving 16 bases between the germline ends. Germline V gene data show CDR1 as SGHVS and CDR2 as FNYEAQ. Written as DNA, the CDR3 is TGTGCCAGCAGCTTAGGGACTATACTTTCTTCCTCTGGAAACACCATATATTTT. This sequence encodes CASSLGTILSSSGNTIYF.

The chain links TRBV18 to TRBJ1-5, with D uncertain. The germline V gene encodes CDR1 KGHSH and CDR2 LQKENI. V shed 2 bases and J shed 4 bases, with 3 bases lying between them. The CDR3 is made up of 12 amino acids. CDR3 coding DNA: TGTGCCAGCTCACCAGGGAATCAGCCCCAGCATTTT. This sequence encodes CASSPGNQPQHF.

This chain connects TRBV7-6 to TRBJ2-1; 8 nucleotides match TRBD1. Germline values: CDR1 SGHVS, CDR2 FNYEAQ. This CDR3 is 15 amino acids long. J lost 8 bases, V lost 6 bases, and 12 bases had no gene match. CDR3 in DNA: TGTGCCAGCAGTCCAACAGGGGGGCTTACGGATGAGCAGTTCTTC. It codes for CASSPTGGLTDEQFF. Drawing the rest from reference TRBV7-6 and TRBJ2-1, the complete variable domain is GAGVSQSPRYKVTKRGQDVALRCDPISGHVSLYWYRQALGQGPEFLTYFNYEAQQDKSGLPNDRFSAERPEGSISTLTIQRTEQRDSAMYRCASSPTGGLTDEQFFGPGTRLTVL.

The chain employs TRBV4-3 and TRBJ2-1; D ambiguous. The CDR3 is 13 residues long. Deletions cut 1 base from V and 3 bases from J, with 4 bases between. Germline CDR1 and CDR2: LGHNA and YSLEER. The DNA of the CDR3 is TGCGCCAGCAGCCAAGGTTTCTACAATGAGCAGTTCTTC. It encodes CASSQGFYNEQFF.

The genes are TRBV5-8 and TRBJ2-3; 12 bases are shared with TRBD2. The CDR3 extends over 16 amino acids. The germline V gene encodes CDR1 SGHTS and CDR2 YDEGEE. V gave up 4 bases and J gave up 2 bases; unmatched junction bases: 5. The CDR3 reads CASSEGLAGITDTQYF. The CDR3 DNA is TGTGCCAGCAGCGAGGGACTAGCGGGCATCACAGATACGCAGTATTTT.